This TCR beta chain was identified during a study of T cell changes during pregnancy in multiple sclerosis. The CDR3 contains 14 residues. The V gene's germline CDR1 is SQVTM and CDR2 ANQGSEA. The V segment lost 3 bases and the J segment 1 base; nucleotides outside the gene matches: 4. Remarks on this clone: The same CDR3 can be traced to other DNA sequences in this sample.

Assay: immunoSEQ multiplex PCR; the TCRdb copy retains only in-frame clones and omits some. The sample has roughly 48,000 clones, around 94% seen once. The rearrangement joins TRBV29-1 to TRBJ1-1; 8 positions agree with TRBD1. Sequences were derived from CD4+ T cells from peripheral blood mononuclear cells, sampled in the second trimester of pregnancy. This receptor was identified in a female donor in good health, enrolled as a control in a pregnancy study. CDR3 sequence (DNA): TGCAGCGTTGATTCCGGGACAGGGAACACTGAAGCTTTCTTT. Amino acid sequence: CSVDSGTGNTEAFF.